Following are 11 T cell receptor beta chains from one sample sequenced in a study of T cell responses to AZD1222 COVID-19 vaccine. TCRdb keeps only in-frame clones here, not all; method: immunoSEQ multiplex PCR. This sample has around 140,000 clones, with 88% found just once. The input for sequencing was peripheral blood, taken 28 days after the second dose of the MenACWY control vaccine. The receptors derive from an adult who received the MenACWY meningococcal vaccine as a control.

The chain is built from TRBV19 and TRBJ2-7, with 8 nucleotides matching TRBD1. The CDR3 runs to 19 residues. The germline gives CDR1 LNHDA, CDR2 SQIVND (reference sequence). Trimming removed 3 bases from V and 2 bases from J; junction bases left unmatched: 18. The CDR3 region is CASSMRTGTTGTRPYEQYF. The CDR3 DNA is TGTGCCAGTAGTATGAGGACAGGGACGACCGGGACTCGACCCTACGAGCAGTACTTC. The full variable domain, with the rest looked up from reference TRBV19 and TRBJ2-7, is DGGITQSPKYLFRKEGQNVTLSCEQNLNHDAMYWYRQDPGQGLRLIYYSQIVNDFQKGDIAEGYSVSREKKESFPLTVTSAQKNPTAFYLCASSMRTGTTGTRPYEQYFGPGTRLTVT.

This clone was detected only once. The genes are TRBV4-3 and TRBJ2-7; 11 bases map to TRBD1. Germline V gene sequence: CDR1 LGHNA, CDR2 YSLEER. This CDR3 comprises 15 residues. Losses at the gene ends were 4 bases for V and 3 bases for J; bases not matched to a gene: 5. CDR3 in DNA: TGCGCCAGCAGCCTTGGGACAGGGGGTTACTACGAGCAGTACTTC. This encodes CASSLGTGGYYEQYF.

The rearrangement links TRBV6-1 to TRBJ2-1; D is perhaps TRBD1 (5 bases). The germline gives CDR1 MNHNS, CDR2 SASEGT. The CDR3 consists of 17 residues. Trimming cost V 2 bases and J 2 bases, with 16 bases left between them. The CDR3 nucleotides are TGTGCCAGCAGTGAATCATTAGCAGGGTCGGCCTACAATGAGCAGTTCTTC. Residues: CASSESLAGSAYNEQFF.

J is TRBJ1-2 and V is TRBV4-1; TRBD1 aligns across 10 bases. This CDR3 has 16 residues. J was trimmed by 5 bases and V by 1 base; bases with no gene match: 7. Germline loops: CDR1 MGHRA, CDR2 YSYEKL. CDR3 region: CASSQGGTGARYGYTF. In nucleotides, the CDR3 is TGCGCCAGCAGCCAAGGTGGGACAGGGGCAAGATATGGCTACACCTTC.

In its sample, this clone was seen a few times. The chain combines TRBV28 with TRBJ1-5, with a tentative D call TRBD1 (5 bases). Between the trimmed V and J ends, which lost 3 bases and 2 bases, there was a span of 11 bases. CDR1 is MDHEN and CDR2 is SYDVKM in the germline V gene. The CDR3 spans 15 residues. Written as DNA, the CDR3 is TGTGCCAGCAGTTTCGGGGGTAGTGGCAATCAGCCCCAGCATTTT. It specifies CASSFGGSGNQPQHF.

V is TRBV6-5 and J is TRBJ1-1, with TRBD1 matching 9 bases. CDR1 and CDR2 (germline): MNHEY, SVGAGI. Trimming took 7 bases from V and 10 from J; bases not matched to a gene: 10. This CDR3 region has 13 residues. The CDR3 DNA is TGTGCCAGCACCCGTGAACCGGGACAGGGAGCTTTCTTT. Amino acids: CASTREPGQGAFF.

The chain has TRBV6-6 and TRBJ1-1; D is uncertain. V was trimmed by 6 bases and J by 7 bases, leaving 12 bases between them. The CDR3 is 12 amino acids. CDR1 is MNHNY, CDR2 SVGAGI, per germline (reference sequence). CDR3 in amino acids: CASSSISSEAFF. For the CDR3, the DNA is TGTGCCAGCAGCTCCATATCCAGTGAAGCTTTCTTT.

CDR3 region: CASSYDTGAYNEQFF. In nucleotides, the CDR3 is TGTGCCAGCAGTTACGATACAGGGGCCTACAATGAGCAGTTCTTC. The rearrangement links TRBV6-5 to TRBJ2-1; 7 bases match TRBD1. V shed 2 bases and J 2 bases; nucleotides not matched to a gene: 3. Germline V gives CDR1 MNHEY, CDR2 SVGAGI. There are 15 residues in the CDR3.

J is TRBJ2-7 and V is TRBV28; D is perhaps TRBD2 (7 bases). The CDR3 has 13 residues. Per germline, CDR1 MDHEN and CDR2 SYDVKM. V dropped 9 bases and J dropped 2 bases, with 14 bases sitting between them. The CDR3 reads CASRGGATYEQYF. The CDR3 DNA is TGTGCCAGTAGGGGGGGTGCAACCTACGAGCAGTACTTC.

This chain connects TRBV6-2 or TRBV6-3 to TRBJ1-1; D is unclear. With 0 bases removed from V and 6 bases from J, the gap between germline ends came to 11 bases. Looked up from germline, CDR1 is MNHEY and CDR2 is SVGEGT. The CDR3 runs 14 residues. This chain's CDR3 is CASSYSGGIAEAFF. CDR3 bases: TGTGCCAGCAGTTACTCGGGTGGGATTGCTGAAGCTTTCTTT.

The rearrangement uses TRBV30 and TRBJ2-3; D possibly corresponds to TRBD2 (5 bases). Germline CDR1 is GTSNPN and CDR2 is SVGIG (reference sequence). The CDR3 contains 12 residues. Trimming pared 4 bases from V and 4 bases from J, leaving 9 bases between. The CDR3 here is CAWTRLSDTQYF. In DNA form, the CDR3 reads TGTGCCTGGACCCGACTATCAGATACGCAGTATTTT.